Listed below are T cell receptor beta chains from one sample, sequenced in a study of T-cell memory formation after mild COVID-19. TCRdb recomputed calls from the 5' RACE reads with MiXCR, one row per CDR3 protein. The sample yields roughly 410,000 distinct CDR3 sequences, 20% to 25% seen once. Sequencing input: PBMCs or a T cell subset sorted from them (not recorded which). The receptors originated from an adult woman who had mild COVID-19 (a few samples of this study predate the infection). Cell type and time point are not known. The CDR3 runs from the conserved cysteine through the conserved F or W. D genes are given only for firm matches. The size field is filled for only some rows; it gives once, few, many or a size class.

V: TRBV12-3/TRBV12-4
J: TRBJ1-2
size: few
length: 14
D: -
DNA: TGTGCCAGCAGTCAGTTCGACCAAAACTATGGCTACACCTTC
CDR3: CASSQFDQNYGYTF

V: TRBV6-6
J: TRBJ2-1
size: -
length: 17
D: TRBD2
DNA: TGTGCCAGCAGTTCACTAGGGACTAGCGGGGGCCTGGGGGGGCAGTTCTTC
CDR3: CASSSLGTSGGLGGQFF

V: TRBV28
J: TRBJ2-7
size: -
length: 15
D: -
DNA: TGTGCCAGCAGTTTATTTTCCCCCGGGCGATACGAGCAGTACTTC
CDR3: CASSLFSPGRYEQYF

V: TRBV7-8
J: TRBJ1-1
size: -
length: 16
D: TRBD1
DNA: TGTGCCAGCAGCTTTCGGGACAGGGCCCTGAACACTGAAGCTTTCTTT
CDR3: CASSFRDRALNTEAFF

V: TRBV12-3/TRBV12-4
J: TRBJ2-7
size: -
length: 15
D: -
DNA: TGTGCCAGCAGTTTACGGCCGGGTTCCCTCTACGAGCAGTACTTC
CDR3: CASSLRPGSLYEQYF

V: TRBV23-1
J: TRBJ1-5
size: -
length: 12
D: -
DNA: TGCGCCAGCAGACCCCATTTACAGCCCCAGCATTTT
CDR3: CASRPHLQPQHF

V: TRBV6-5
J: TRBJ1-2
size: -
length: 19
D: TRBD1
DNA: TGTGCCAGCAGTTACTCGATACTTAGGACAGGGGGCTCTAACTATGGCTACACCTTC
CDR3: CASSYSILRTGGSNYGYTF

V: TRBV6-1
J: TRBJ2-3
size: -
length: 14
D: -
DNA: TGTGCCAGCAGCCGGCTAGCAGAGACAGATACGCAGTATTTT
CDR3: CASSRLAETDTQYF

V: TRBV7-9
J: TRBJ2-7
size: -
length: 20
D: -
DNA: TGTGCCAGCAGCTTAGGTGGAGGCGAGGGAACGCGGCATGCGTCCTACGAGCAGTACTTC
CDR3: CASSLGGGEGTRHASYEQYF

V: TRBV5-1
J: TRBJ2-3
size: -
length: 17
D: -
DNA: TGCGCCAGCAGCTTGGCCCGTCAGGACACTAGCACAGATACGCAGTATTTT
CDR3: CASSLARQDTSTDTQYF

V: TRBV25-1
J: TRBJ2-2
size: -
length: 15
D: -
DNA: TGTGCCAGCTCGGGTGGGGTAACGAACACCGGGGAGCTGTTTTTT
CDR3: CASSGGVTNTGELFF

V: TRBV7-2
J: TRBJ2-1
size: -
length: 13
D: TRBD2
DNA: TGTGCCAGCAGCTTTGGACTAGCTGGTGAGCAGTTCTTC
CDR3: CASSFGLAGEQFF

V: TRBV20-1
J: TRBJ2-5
size: -
length: 15
D: TRBD2
DNA: TGCAGTGCTAGACCTGGGACTAGCGTAGAAGAGACCCAGTACTTC
CDR3: CSARPGTSVEETQYF

V: TRBV7-8
J: TRBJ1-5
size: few
length: 13
D: -
DNA: TGTGCCAGCAGTTCAGACCCGGGCCAGCCCCAGCATTTT
CDR3: CASSSDPGQPQHF

V: TRBV4-2
J: TRBJ2-2
size: few
length: 16
D: TRBD1
DNA: TGTGCCAGCAGCCAAGAAAATACAGGGGACACCGGGGAGCTGTTTTTT
CDR3: CASSQENTGDTGELFF

V: TRBV3-1
J: TRBJ1-5
size: few
length: 15
D: TRBD1
DNA: TGTGCCAGCAGCCAAGATCTGGCAGGGGGTCAGCCCCAGCATTTT
CDR3: CASSQDLAGGQPQHF

V: TRBV27
J: TRBJ2-2
size: few
length: 15
D: -
DNA: TGTGCCAGCAGCCCCCTCGGGTCTCACACCGGGGAGCTGTTTTTT
CDR3: CASSPLGSHTGELFF

V: TRBV30
J: TRBJ2-4
size: -
length: 14
D: TRBD1
DNA: TGTGCCTGGAGTCTACAGGGGGACAAAAACATTCAGTACTTC
CDR3: CAWSLQGDKNIQYF

V: TRBV5-1
J: TRBJ2-7
size: few
length: 14
D: -
DNA: TGCGCCAGCAGCTCCCTAGGCGGATACTACGAGCAGTACTTC
CDR3: CASSSLGGYYEQYF

V: TRBV5-1
J: TRBJ2-2
size: -
length: 16
D: -
DNA: TGCGCCAGCAGCTTGGAGGGTCAACCAAACACCGGGGAGCTGTTTTTT
CDR3: CASSLEGQPNTGELFF

V: TRBV14
J: TRBJ2-5
size: -
length: 18
D: TRBD1
DNA: TGTGCCAGCAGCCAAGTGACAGGGGGGATCCTCCATCAAGAGACCCAGTACTTC
CDR3: CASSQVTGGILHQETQYF

V: TRBV30
J: TRBJ1-1
size: -
length: 14
D: -
DNA: TGTGCCTGGAGAGTAGGGACACTGAACACTGAAGCTTTCTTT
CDR3: CAWRVGTLNTEAFF

V: TRBV7-3
J: TRBJ2-2
size: -
length: 13
D: -
DNA: TGTGCCAGCAGCCTAATAGTGGGCGGGGAGCTGTTTTTT
CDR3: CASSLIVGGELFF

V: TRBV7-3
J: TRBJ2-3
size: -
length: 14
D: TRBD1
DNA: TGTGCCAGCAGCTCATGGACAGGGGGGGATACGCAGTATTTT
CDR3: CASSSWTGGDTQYF

V: TRBV7-6
J: TRBJ2-6
size: -
length: 19
D: TRBD2
DNA: TGTGCCAGCAGCCGCACTTTAGCGGGGGGGCCGTCTGGGGCCAACGTCCTGACTTTC
CDR3: CASSRTLAGGPSGANVLTF

V: TRBV24-1
J: TRBJ2-5
size: few
length: 17
D: TRBD2
DNA: TGTGCCACCAGTGATTTAGGGACTAGCGGGACTAGAGAGACCCAGTACTTC
CDR3: CATSDLGTSGTRETQYF

V: TRBV14
J: TRBJ2-7
size: few
length: 13
D: -
DNA: TGTGCCAGCAGCCACCGACCCTGGGGCGAGCAGTACTTC
CDR3: CASSHRPWGEQYF

V: TRBV6-6
J: TRBJ2-5
size: -
length: 17
D: TRBD2
DNA: TGTGCCAGCAGTTACCGACGACTAGCGGGAGGTTGGGAGACCCAGTACTTC
CDR3: CASSYRRLAGGWETQYF

V: TRBV19
J: TRBJ2-7
size: few
length: 12
D: -
DNA: TGTGCCAGTAGTAAAGAGGGCTACGAGCAGTACTTC
CDR3: CASSKEGYEQYF

V: TRBV18
J: TRBJ2-2
size: -
length: 16
D: -
DNA: TGTGCCAGCTCCCCGAGGACGGAGGTGAACACCGGGGAGCTGTTTTTT
CDR3: CASSPRTEVNTGELFF

V: TRBV7-3
J: TRBJ2-3
size: few
length: 15
D: -
DNA: TGTGCCAGCAGCTTAACGCCGGGTCGCCCGGATACGCAGTATTTT
CDR3: CASSLTPGRPDTQYF